This T cell receptor (beta chain) was captured by sequencing in a study of T cell responses to AZD1222 COVID-19 vaccine. Here immunoSEQ multiplex PCR was the method, and the copy in TCRdb shows in-frame clones only, minus some. The sample carries 100,000 to 150,000 clones, about nine tenths recorded once. Per germline, CDR1 MRHNA and CDR2 SNTAGT. V shed 0 bases and J shed 0 bases, with 8 bases lying between them. The CDR3 has 15 residues. The receptor comes from an adult in good health. This rearrangement joins TRBV6-4 to TRBJ1-2; D perhaps matches TRBD1 (6 bases). This specimen consisted of peripheral blood, obtained on day 0 of AZD1222 vaccination. The CDR3 spells CASSDSGTPNYGYTF. CDR3 DNA: TGTGCCAGCAGTGACTCGGGGACACCTAACTATGGCTACACCTTC.